This T cell receptor beta chain derives from a study of blood T cell repertoires in COVID-19. Study context: The United States, Italy and Spain were the sources of the acute and convalescent COVID-19 samples.

Assay: immunoSEQ multiplex PCR; the TCRdb copy retains only in-frame clones and omits some. Of more than 95,000 clones listed, roughly 82% are singletons. Germline V CDR1 and CDR2: LGHDT, YNNKEL (reference sequence). The CDR3 spans 15 residues. V was cut by 4 bases and J by 4 bases, with 13 bases left in between. Sequenced input: peripheral blood. This chain uses TRBV3-1 (or the pseudogene TRBV3-2) with TRBJ2-2; D is possibly TRBD1 (6 bases). The receptor was derived from a human donor in a cohort sampled during active COVID-19. The CDR3 reads CASSRGLESTGELFF. CDR3 sequence (DNA): TGTGCCAGCAGCCGGGGGCTAGAGAGCACCGGGGAGCTGTTTTTT.